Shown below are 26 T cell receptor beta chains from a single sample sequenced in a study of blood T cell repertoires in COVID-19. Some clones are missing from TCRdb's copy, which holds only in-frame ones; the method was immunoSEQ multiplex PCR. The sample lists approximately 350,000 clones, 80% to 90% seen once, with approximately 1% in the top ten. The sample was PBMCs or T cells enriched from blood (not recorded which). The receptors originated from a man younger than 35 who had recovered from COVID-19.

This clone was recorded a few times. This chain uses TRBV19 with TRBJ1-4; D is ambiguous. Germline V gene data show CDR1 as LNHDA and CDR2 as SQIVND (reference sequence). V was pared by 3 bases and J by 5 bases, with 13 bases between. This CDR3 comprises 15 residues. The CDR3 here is CASSIVTATNEKLFF. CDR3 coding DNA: TGTGCCAGTAGTATCGTAACGGCGACAAATGAAAAACTGTTTTTT.

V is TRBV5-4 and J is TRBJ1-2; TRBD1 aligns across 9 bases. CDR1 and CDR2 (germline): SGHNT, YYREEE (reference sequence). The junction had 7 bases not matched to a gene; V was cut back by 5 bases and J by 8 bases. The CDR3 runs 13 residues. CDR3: CASRPTGGDGYTF. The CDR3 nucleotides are TGTGCCAGCAGGCCAACAGGGGGCGACGGCTACACCTTC.

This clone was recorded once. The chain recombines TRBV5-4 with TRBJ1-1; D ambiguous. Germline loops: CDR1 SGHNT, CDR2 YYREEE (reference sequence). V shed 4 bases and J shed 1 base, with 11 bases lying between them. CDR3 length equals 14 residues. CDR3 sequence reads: CASSRVSSNTEAFF. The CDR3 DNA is TGTGCCAGCAGCCGAGTGTCGTCGAACACTGAAGCTTTCTTT.

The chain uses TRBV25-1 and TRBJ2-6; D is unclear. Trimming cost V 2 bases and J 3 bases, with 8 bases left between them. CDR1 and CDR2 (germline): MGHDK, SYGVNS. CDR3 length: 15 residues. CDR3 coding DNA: TGTGCCAGCAGTGAAAGAAATAGTGGGGCCAACGTCCTGACTTTC. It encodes CASSERNSGANVLTF.

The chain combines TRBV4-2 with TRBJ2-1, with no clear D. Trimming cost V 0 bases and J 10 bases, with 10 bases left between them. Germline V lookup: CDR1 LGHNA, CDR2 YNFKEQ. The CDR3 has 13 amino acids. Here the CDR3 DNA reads TGTGCCAGCAGCCAAGATTTGAGTGCCGAGCAGTTCTTC. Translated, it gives CASSQDLSAEQFF.

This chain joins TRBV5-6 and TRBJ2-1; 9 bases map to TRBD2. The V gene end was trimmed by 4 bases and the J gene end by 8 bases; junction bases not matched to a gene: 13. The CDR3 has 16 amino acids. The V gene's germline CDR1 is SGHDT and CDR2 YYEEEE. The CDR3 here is CASSLPPGGRAHEQFF. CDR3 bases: TGTGCCAGCAGCCTTCCTCCGGGCGGGAGGGCCCATGAGCAGTTCTTC.

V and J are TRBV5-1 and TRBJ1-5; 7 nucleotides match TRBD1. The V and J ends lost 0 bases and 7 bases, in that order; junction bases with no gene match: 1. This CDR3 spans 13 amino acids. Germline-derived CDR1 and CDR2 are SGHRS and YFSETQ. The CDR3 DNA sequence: TGCGCCAGCAGCTTGGCAGGGGGACAGCCCCAGCATTTT. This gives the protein CASSLAGGQPQHF.

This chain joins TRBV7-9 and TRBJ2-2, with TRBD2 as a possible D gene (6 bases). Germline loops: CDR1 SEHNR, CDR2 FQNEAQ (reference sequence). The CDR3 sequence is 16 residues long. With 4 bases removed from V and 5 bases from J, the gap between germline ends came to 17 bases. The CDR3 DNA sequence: TGTGCCAGCAGCTCGATAGCGGTTGAGATGACCGGGGAGCTGTTTTTT. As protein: CASSSIAVEMTGELFF.

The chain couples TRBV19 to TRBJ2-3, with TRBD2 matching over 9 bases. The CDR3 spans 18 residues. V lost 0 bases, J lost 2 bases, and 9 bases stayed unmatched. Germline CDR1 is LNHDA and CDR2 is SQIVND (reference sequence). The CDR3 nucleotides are TGTGCCAGTAGTATAGAAAGGATTAGCGGGGGACCCACAGATACGCAGTATTTT. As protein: CASSIERISGGPTDTQYF.

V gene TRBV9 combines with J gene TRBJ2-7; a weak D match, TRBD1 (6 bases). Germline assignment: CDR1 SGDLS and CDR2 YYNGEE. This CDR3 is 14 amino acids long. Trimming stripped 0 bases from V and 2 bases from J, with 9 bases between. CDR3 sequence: CASSVGGTTYEQYF. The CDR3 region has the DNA TGTGCCAGCAGCGTAGGTGGGACAACCTACGAGCAGTACTTC.

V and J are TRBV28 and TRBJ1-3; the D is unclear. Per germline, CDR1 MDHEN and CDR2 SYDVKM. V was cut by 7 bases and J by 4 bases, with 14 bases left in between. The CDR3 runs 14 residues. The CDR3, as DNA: TGTGCCAGCACCGAGCCGTGGCGGGGAAACACCATATATTTT. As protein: CASTEPWRGNTIYF.

The CDR3 region has the DNA TGCAGCACGGAGACAGCGAACACCGGGGAGCTGTTTTTT. Amino acids: CSTETANTGELFF. The rearrangement uses TRBV29-1 and TRBJ2-2; the D gene is possibly TRBD1 (5 bases). V was trimmed by 8 bases and J by 0 bases, leaving 10 bases between them. Germline CDR1 is SQVTM and CDR2 is ANQGSEA. The CDR3 is made up of 13 amino acids.

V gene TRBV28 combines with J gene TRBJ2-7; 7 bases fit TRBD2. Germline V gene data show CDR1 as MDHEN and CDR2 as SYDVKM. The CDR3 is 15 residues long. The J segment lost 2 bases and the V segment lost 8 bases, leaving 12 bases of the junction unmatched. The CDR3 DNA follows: TGTGCCAGCGTGGGGGGGTCCGTAAGGGCCTACGAGCAGTACTTC. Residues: CASVGGSVRAYEQYF.

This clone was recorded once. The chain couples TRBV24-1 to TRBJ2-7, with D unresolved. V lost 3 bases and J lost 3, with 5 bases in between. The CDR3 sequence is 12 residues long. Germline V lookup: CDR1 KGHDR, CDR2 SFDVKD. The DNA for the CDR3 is TGTGCCACCAGTGATCATTTCTACGAGCAGTACTTC. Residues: CATSDHFYEQYF.

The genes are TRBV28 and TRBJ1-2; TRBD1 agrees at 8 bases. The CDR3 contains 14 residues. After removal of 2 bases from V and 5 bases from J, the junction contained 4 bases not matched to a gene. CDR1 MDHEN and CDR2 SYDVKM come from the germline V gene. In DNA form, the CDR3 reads TGTGCCAGCAGTTTACAGGGGGCTTTTTATGGCTACACCTTC. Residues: CASSLQGAFYGYTF.

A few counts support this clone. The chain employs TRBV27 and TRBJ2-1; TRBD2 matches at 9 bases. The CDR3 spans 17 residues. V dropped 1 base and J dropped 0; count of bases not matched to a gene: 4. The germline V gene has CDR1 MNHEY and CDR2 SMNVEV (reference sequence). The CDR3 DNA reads TGTGCCAGCAGTTTATGGGCGGGAGGGAGCTCCTACAATGAGCAGTTCTTC. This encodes CASSLWAGGSSYNEQFF.

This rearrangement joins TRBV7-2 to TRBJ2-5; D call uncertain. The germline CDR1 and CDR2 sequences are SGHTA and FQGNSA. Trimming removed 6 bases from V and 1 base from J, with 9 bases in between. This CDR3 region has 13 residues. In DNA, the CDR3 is TGTGCCAGCAGGGCCTGGGCCCAAGAGACCCAGTACTTC. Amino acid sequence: CASRAWAQETQYF.

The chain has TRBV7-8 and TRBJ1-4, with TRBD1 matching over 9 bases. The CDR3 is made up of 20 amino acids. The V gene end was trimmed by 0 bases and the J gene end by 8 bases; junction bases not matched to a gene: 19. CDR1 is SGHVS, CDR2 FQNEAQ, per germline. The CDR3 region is CASSLARVPRGTGLNEKLFF. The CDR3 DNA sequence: TGTGCCAGCAGCTTAGCCCGAGTTCCACGGGGGACAGGGCTAAACGAAAAACTGTTTTTT.

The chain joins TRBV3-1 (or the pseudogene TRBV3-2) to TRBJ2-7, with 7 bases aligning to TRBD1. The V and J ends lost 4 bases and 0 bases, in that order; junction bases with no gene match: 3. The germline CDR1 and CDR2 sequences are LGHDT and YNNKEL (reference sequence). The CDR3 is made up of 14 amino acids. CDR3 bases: TGTGCCAGCAGCCGAAGGGACAGCTCCTACGAGCAGTACTTC. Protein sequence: CASSRRDSSYEQYF.

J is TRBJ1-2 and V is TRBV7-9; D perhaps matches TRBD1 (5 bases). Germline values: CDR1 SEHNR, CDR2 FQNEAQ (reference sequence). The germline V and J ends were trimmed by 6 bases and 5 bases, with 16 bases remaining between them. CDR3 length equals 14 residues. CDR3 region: CASRGRERIYGYTF. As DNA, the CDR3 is TGTGCCAGCAGAGGCAGGGAAAGGATTTATGGCTACACCTTC.

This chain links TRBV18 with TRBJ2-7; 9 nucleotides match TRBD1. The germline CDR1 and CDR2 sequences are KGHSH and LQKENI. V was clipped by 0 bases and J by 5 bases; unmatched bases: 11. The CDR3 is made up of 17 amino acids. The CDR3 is CASSPPNYRGPWNEQYF. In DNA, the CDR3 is TGTGCCAGCTCACCACCCAATTACAGGGGGCCATGGAACGAGCAGTACTTC.

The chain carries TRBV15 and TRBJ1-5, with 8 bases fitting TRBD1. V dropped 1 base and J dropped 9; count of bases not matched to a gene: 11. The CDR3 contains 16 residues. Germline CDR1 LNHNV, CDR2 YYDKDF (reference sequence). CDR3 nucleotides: TGTGCCACCAGCAGAGGGACAGGGATTTCGGCGGGGCCCCAGCATTTT. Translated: CATSRGTGISAGPQHF.

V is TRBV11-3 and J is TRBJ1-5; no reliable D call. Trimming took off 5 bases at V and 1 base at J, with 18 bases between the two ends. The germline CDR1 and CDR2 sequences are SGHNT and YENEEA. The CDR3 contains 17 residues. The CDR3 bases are TGTGCCAGCAGCCCATACGCGTCAGGCCAAAGCAATCAGCCCCAGCATTTT. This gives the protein CASSPYASGQSNQPQHF. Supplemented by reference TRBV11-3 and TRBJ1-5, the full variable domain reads EAGVVQSPRYKIIEKKQPVAFWCNPISGHNTLYWYLQNLGQGPELLIRYENEEAVDDSQLPKDRFSAERLKGVDSTLKIQPAELGDSAVYLCASSPYASGQSNQPQHFGDGTRLSIL.

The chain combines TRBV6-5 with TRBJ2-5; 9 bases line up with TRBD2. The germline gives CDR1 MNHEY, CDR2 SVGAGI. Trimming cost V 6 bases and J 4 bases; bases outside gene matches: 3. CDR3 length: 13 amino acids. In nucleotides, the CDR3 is TGTGCCAGCAGGGGGACTAGCCGAGAGACCCAGTACTTC. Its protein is CASRGTSRETQYF.

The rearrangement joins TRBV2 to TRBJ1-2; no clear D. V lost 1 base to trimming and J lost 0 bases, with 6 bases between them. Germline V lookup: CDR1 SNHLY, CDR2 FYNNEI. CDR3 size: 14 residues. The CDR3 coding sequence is TGTGCCAGCAGTGAAGGGGCGACTAACTATGGCTACACCTTC. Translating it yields CASSEGATNYGYTF.

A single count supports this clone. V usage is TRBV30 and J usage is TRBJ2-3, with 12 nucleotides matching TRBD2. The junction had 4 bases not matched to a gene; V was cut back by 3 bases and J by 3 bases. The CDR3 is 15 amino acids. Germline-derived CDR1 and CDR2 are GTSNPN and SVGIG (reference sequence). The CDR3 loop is CAWSGLAGRTDTQYF. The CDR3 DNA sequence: TGTGCCTGGAGCGGACTAGCGGGAAGAACAGATACGCAGTATTTT.